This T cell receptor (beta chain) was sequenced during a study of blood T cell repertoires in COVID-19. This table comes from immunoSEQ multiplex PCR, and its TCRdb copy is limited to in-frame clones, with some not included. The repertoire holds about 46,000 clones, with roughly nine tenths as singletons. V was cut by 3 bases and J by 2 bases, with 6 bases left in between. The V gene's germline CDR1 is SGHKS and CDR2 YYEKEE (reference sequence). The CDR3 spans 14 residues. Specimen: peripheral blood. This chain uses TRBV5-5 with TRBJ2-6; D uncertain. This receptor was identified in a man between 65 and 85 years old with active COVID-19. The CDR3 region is CASSYATGANVLTF. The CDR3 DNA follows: TGTGCCAGCAGCTACGCGACTGGGGCCAACGTCCTGACTTTC. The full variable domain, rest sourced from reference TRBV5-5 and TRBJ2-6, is DAGVTQSPTHLIKTRGQQVTLRCSPISGHKSVSWYQQVLGQGPQFIFQYYEKEERGRGNFPDRFSARQFPNYSSELNVNALLLGDSALYLCASSYATGANVLTFGAGSRLTVL.